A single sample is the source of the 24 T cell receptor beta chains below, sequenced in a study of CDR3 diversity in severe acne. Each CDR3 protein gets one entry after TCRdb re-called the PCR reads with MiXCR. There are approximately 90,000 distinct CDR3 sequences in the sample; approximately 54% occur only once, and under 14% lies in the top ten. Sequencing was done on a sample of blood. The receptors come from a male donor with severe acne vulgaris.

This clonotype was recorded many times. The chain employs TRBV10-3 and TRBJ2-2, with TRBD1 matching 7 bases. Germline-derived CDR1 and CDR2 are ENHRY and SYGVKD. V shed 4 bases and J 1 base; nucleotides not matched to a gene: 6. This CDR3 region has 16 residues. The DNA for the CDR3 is TGTGCCATCAGTGTAGAGGACAGGCTGAACACCGGGGAGCTGTTTTTT. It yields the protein CAISVEDRLNTGELFF.

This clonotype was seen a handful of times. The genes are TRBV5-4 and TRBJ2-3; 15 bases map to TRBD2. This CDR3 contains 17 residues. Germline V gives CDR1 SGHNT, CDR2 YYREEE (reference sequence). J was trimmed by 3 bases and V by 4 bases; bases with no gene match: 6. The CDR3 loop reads CASSARTSGGGTDTQYF. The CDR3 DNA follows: TGTGCCAGCAGCGCCAGGACTAGCGGGGGGGGAACAGATACGCAGTATTTT.

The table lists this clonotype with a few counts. The CDR3 sequence: CASSPVWTANTEAFF. The CDR3 DNA reads as TGTGCCAGCAGCCCGGTTTGGACCGCTAACACTGAAGCTTTCTTT. The rearrangement links TRBV2 to TRBJ1-1, with D uncertain. The V end lost 6 bases, the J end lost 2 bases, and 16 bases lay between the germline ends. Germline loops: CDR1 SNHLY, CDR2 FYNNEI. The CDR3 sequence is 15 residues long.

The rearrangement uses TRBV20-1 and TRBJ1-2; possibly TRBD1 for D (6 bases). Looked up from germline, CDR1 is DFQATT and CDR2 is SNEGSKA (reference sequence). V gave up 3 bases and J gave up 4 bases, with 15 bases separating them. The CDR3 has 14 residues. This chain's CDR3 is CSASPGDRRYGYTF. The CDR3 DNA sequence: TGCAGTGCTAGTCCAGGTGACAGGCGCTATGGCTACACCTTC.

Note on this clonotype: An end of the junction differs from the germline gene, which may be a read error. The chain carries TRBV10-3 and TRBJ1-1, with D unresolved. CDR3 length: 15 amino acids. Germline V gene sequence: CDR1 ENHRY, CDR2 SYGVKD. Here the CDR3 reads CASSPRGAQDTEAFF. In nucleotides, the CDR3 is TGTGCCAGCAGTCCCCGGGGAGCTCAGGACACTGAAGCTTTCTTT.

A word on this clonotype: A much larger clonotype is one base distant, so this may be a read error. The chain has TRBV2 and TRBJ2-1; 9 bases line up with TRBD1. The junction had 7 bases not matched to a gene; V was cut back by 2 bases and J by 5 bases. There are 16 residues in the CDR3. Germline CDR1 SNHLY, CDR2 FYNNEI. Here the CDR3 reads CASSESRDRDHNEQFF. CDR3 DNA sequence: TGTGCCAGCAGTGAATCGCGGGACAGGGACCACAATGAGCAGTTCTTC.

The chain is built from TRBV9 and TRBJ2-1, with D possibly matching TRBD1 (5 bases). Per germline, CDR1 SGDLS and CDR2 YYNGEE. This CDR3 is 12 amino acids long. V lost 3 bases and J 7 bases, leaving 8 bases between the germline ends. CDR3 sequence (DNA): TGTGCCAGCAGCGAGCAGGGTAATGAGCAGTTCTTC. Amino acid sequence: CASSEQGNEQFF.

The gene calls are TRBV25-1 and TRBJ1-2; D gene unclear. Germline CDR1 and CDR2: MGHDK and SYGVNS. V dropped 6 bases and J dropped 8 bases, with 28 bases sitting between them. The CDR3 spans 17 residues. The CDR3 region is CASSQDLVATAPYGYTF. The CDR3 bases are TGTGCCAGCAGCCAAGATCTTGTTGCCACGGCCCCGTACGGCTACACCTTC.

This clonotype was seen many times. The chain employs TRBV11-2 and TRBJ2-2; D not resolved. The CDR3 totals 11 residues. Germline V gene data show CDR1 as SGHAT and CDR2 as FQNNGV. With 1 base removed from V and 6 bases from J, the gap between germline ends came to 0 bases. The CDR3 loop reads CASSLAGELFF. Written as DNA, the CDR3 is TGTGCCAGCAGCTTAGCCGGGGAGCTGTTTTTT.

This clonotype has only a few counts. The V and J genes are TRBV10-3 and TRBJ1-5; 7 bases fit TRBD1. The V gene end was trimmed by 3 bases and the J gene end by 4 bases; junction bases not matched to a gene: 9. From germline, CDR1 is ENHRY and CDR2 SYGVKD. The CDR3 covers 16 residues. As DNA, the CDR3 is TGTGCCATCAGTGACACTACAGGGGTGGGGAATCAGCCCCAGCATTTT. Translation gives CAISDTTGVGNQPQHF.

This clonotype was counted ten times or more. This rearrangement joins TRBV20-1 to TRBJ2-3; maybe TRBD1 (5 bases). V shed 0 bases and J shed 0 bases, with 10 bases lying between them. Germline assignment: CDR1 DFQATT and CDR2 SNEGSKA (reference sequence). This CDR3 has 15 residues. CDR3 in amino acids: CSAREGRASTDTQYF. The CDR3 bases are TGCAGTGCTAGAGAGGGCAGGGCTAGCACAGATACGCAGTATTTT.

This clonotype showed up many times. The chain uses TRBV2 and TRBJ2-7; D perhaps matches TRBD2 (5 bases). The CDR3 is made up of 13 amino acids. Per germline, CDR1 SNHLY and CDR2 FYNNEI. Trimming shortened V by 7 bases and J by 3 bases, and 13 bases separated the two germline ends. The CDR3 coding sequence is TGTGCCAGCACCGGAGCGGTCGTCTACGAGCAGTACTTC. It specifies CASTGAVVYEQYF.

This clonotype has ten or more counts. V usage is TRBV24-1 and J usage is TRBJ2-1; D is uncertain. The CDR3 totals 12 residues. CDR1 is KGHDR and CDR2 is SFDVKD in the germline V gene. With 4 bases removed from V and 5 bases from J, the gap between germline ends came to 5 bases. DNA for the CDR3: TGTGCCACCAGTGAGCCCCACAATGAGCAGTTCTTC. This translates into CATSEPHNEQFF.

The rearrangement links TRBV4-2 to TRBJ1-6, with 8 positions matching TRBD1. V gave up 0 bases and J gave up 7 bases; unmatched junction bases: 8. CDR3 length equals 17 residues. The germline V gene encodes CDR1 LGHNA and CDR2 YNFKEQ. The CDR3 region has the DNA TGTGCCAGCAGCCAAGATGGGGGACAGGACCTCAATTCACCCCTCCACTTT. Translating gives CASSQDGGQDLNSPLHF.

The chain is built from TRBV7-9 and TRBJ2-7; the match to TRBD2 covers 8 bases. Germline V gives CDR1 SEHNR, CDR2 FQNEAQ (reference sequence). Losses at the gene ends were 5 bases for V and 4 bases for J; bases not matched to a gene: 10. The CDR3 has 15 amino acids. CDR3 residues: CASSREGLTGYEQYF. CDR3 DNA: TGTGCCAGCAGCCGGGAGGGCTTGACCGGATACGAGCAGTACTTC.

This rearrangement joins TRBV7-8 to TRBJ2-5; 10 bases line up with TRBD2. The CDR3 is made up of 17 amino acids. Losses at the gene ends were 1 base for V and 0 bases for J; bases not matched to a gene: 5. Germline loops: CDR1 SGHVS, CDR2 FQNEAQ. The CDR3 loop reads CASSLGVSGRYQETQYF. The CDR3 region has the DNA TGTGCCAGCAGCTTAGGTGTTAGCGGGAGGTACCAAGAGACCCAGTACTTC.

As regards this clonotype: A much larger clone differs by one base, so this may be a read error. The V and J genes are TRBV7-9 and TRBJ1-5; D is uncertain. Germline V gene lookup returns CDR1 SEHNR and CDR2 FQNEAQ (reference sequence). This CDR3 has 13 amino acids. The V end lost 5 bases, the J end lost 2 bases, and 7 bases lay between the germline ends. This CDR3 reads CASSMDGNQPQHF. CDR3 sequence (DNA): TGTGCCAGCAGCATGGACGGCAATCAGCCCCAGCATTTT.

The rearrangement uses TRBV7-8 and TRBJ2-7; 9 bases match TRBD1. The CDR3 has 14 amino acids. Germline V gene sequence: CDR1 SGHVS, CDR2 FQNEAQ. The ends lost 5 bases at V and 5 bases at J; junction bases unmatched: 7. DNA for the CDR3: TGTGCCAGCAGCACGGGGACAGGGTTTGACGAGCAGTACTTC. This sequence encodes CASSTGTGFDEQYF.

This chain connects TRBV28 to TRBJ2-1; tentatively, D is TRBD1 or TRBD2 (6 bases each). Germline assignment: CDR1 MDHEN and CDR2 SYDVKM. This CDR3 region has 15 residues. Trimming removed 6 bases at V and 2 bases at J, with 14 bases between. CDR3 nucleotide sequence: TGTGCCAGCAGCCTTCCCCGGGGGCCCTACAATGAGCAGTTCTTC. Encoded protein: CASSLPRGPYNEQFF. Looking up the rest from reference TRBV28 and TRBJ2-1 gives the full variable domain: DVKVTQSSRYLVKRTGEKVFLECVQDMDHENMFWYRQDPGLGLRLIYFSYDVKMKEKGDIPEGYSVSREKKERFSLILESASTNQTSMYLCASSLPRGPYNEQFFGPGTRLTVL.

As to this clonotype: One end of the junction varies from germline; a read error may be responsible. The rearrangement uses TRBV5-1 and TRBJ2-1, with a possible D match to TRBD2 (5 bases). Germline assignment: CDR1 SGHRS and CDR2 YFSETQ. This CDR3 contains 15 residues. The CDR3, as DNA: TGCGCCAGCAGCTTGGAGAGGGAGCCCTACAATGAGCGGTTCTTC. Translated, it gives CASSLEREPYNERFF.

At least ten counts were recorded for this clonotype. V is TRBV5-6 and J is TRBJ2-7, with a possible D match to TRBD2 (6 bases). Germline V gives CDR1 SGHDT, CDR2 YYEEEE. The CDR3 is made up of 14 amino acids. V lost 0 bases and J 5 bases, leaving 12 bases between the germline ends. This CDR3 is CASSLGGRFHEQYV. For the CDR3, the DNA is TGTGCCAGCAGCTTGGGGGGGAGGTTCCACGAGCAGTACGTC.

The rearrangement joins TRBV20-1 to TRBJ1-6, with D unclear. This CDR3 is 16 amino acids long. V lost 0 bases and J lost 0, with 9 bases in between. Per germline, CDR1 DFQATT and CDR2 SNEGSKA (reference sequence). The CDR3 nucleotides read TGCAGTGCTAGAGATATCAGAATCTCCTATAATTCACCCCTCCACTTT. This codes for CSARDIRISYNSPLHF.

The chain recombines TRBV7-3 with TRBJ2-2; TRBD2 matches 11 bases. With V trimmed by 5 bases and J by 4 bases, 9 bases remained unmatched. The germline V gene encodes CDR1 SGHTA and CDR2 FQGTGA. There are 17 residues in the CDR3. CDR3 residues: CASSQGPSGRSTGELFF. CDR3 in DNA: TGTGCCAGCAGCCAAGGGCCTAGCGGGAGGAGCACCGGGGAGCTGTTTTTT.

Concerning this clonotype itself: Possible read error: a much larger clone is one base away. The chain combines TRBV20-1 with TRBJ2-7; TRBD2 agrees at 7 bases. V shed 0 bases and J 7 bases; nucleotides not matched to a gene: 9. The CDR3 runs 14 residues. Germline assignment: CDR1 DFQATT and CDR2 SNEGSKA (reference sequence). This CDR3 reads CSARDVREMGEQYV. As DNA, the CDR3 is TGCAGTGCTAGAGATGTGCGGGAGATGGGGGAGCAGTACGTC.